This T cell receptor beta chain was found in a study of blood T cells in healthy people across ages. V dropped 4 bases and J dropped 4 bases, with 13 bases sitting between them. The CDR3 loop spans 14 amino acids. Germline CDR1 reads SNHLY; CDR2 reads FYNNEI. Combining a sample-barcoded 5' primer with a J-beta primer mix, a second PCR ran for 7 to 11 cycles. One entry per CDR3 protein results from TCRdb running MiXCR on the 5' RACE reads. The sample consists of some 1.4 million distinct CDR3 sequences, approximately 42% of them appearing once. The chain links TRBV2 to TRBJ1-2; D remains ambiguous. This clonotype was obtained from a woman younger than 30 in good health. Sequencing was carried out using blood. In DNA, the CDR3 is TGTGCCAGCAGTGGGGATACCCCAATCTATGGCTACACCTTC. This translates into CASSGDTPIYGYTF.